A single sample gave rise to the 18 T cell receptor beta chains below, sequenced in a study of blood T cell repertoires in COVID-19. Some clones are missing from TCRdb's copy, which holds only in-frame ones; the method was immunoSEQ multiplex PCR. The data contain fewer than 250,000 clones, 85% of them singletons. The specimen sequenced was peripheral blood. The origin of the receptors is a woman in her fifties or sixties with active or convalescent COVID-19.

This sequence joins TRBV27 and TRBJ2-1; 13 bases match TRBD2. The V and J ends lost 6 bases and 8 bases, in that order; junction bases with no gene match: 1. The length of the CDR3 is 13 residues. The germline gives CDR1 MNHEY, CDR2 SMNVEV (reference sequence). CDR3: CASRLAGGYEQFF. CDR3 in DNA: TGTGCCAGCAGACTAGCGGGAGGGTATGAGCAGTTCTTC.

V and J are TRBV7-8 and TRBJ2-4, with 11 bases that match TRBD2. Trimming took 3 bases from V and 8 from J; bases not matched to a gene: 9. The germline V gene has CDR1 SGHVS and CDR2 FQNEAQ. This CDR3 contains 16 residues. The CDR3 loop reads CASSFRLAGGADIQYF. The CDR3 DNA is TGTGCCAGCAGCTTCAGGCTAGCGGGGGGCGCGGACATTCAGTACTTC.

This clone came up a few times. This chain uses TRBV10-2 with TRBJ2-1; 9 positions match TRBD2. The CDR3 length is 14 residues. After removal of 6 bases from V and 10 bases from J, the junction contained 10 bases not matched to a gene. From germline, CDR1 is WSHSY and CDR2 SAAADI. CDR3 region: CASSPGTSLGEQFF. The DNA of the CDR3 is TGCGCCAGCAGCCCCGGGACTAGCCTTGGAGAGCAGTTCTTC.

The rearrangement joins TRBV6-5 to TRBJ1-2; 8 bases align to TRBD1. With 9 bases clipped from V and 4 bases from J, the junction kept 4 bases outside the gene matches. Germline-derived CDR1 and CDR2 are MNHEY and SVGAGI. The CDR3 has 12 residues. CDR3 residues: CASGTGAYGYTF. The CDR3 nucleotides are TGTGCCAGTGGGACAGGCGCCTATGGCTACACCTTC.

The CDR3 coding sequence is TGTGCCAGCAGCTTAGCGCAGTCTTCCTACGAGCAGTACTTC. Its protein product is CASSLAQSSYEQYF. The genes are TRBV7-2 and TRBJ2-7; D call uncertain. Germline CDR1 reads SGHTA; CDR2 reads FQGNSA. The ends were cut back, 0 bases at V and 1 base at J, with 7 bases in the middle. This CDR3 is built from 14 residues.

Of note for this clone: In the same sample, other DNA sequences code for this CDR3. The genes are TRBV4-1 and TRBJ1-5, with 8 nucleotides matching TRBD1. The CDR3 sequence is 15 residues long. CDR1 and CDR2 (germline): MGHRA, YSYEKL. The trim removed 4 bases at V and 4 bases at J, leaving 6 bases unmatched. CDR3 in amino acids: CASSPDRVGNQPQHF. In DNA form, the CDR3 reads TGCGCCAGCAGCCCGGACAGGGTGGGTAATCAGCCCCAGCATTTT.

The V call is TRBV5-4, the J call TRBJ1-3; 7 nucleotides align to TRBD1. Germline V gene lookup returns CDR1 SGHNT and CDR2 YYREEE (reference sequence). J lost 6 bases, V lost 4 bases, and 10 bases had no gene match. This CDR3 region has 15 residues. The chain's CDR3 is CASSRDQGDANTIYF. CDR3 in DNA: TGTGCCAGCAGCCGGGATCAGGGGGATGCAAACACCATATATTTT. The full variable domain, rest sourced from reference TRBV5-4 and TRBJ1-3, is ETGVTQSPTHLIKTRGQQVTLRCSSQSGHNTVSWYQQALGQGPQFIFQYYREEENGRGNFPPRFSGLQFPNYSSELNVNALELDDSALYLCASSRDQGDANTIYFGEGSWLTVV.

This sequence joins TRBV7-9 and TRBJ2-5; 9 nucleotides match TRBD2. The CDR3 totals 17 residues. CDR1 is SEHNR, CDR2 FQNEAQ, per germline (reference sequence). Trimming removed 0 bases from V and 1 base from J; junction bases left unmatched: 6. In DNA, the CDR3 is TGTGCCAGCAGCTTAGCGCTGGCGGGGGGGCGCCAAGAGACCCAGTACTTC. It is translated as CASSLALAGGRQETQYF.

This sequence joins TRBV6-5 and TRBJ1-2; D remains unclear. The CDR3 extends over 11 amino acids. The V end was cut by 7 bases, the J end by 4 bases, with 7 bases between. Germline V gene data show CDR1 as MNHEY and CDR2 as SVGAGI. The CDR3, as DNA: TGTGCCAGCATATTTCTCTATGGCTACACCTTC. Amino acids: CASIFLYGYTF.

The rearrangement uses TRBV5-1 and TRBJ1-4; tentative D call: TRBD1 (6 bases). CDR3 length: 14 amino acids. In germline, CDR1 is SGHRS, CDR2 YFSETQ. Trimming cost V 1 base and J 6 bases, with 10 bases left between them. The CDR3 here is CASSLRPGDEKLFF. In DNA form, the CDR3 reads TGCGCCAGCAGCTTGCGGCCAGGGGATGAAAAACTGTTTTTT. The complete variable domain, with remaining parts taken from reference TRBV5-1 and TRBJ1-4, reads KAGVTQTPRYLIKTRGQQVTLSCSPISGHRSVSWYQQTPGQGLQFLFEYFSETQRNKGNFPGRFSGRQFSNSRSEMNVSTLELGDSALYLCASSLRPGDEKLFFGSGTQLSVL.

The chain links TRBV2 to TRBJ1-6, with 10 bases lining up with TRBD1. The germline CDR1 and CDR2 sequences are SNHLY and FYNNEI. CDR3 length: 17 amino acids. V lost 6 bases to trimming and J lost 0 bases; unmatched junction nucleotides: 5. As DNA, the CDR3 is TGTGCCAGCAGAGGGGACAGGGGAAGCTCCTATAATTCACCCCTCCACTTT. This translates into CASRGDRGSSYNSPLHF.

This chain links TRBV28 with TRBJ1-2; D gene unclear. The CDR3 runs 12 residues. CDR1 and CDR2 (germline): MDHEN, SYDVKM. V dropped 8 bases and J dropped 0 bases, with 7 bases sitting between them. The CDR3 bases are TGTGCCAGCTACTACACTAACTATGGCTACACCTTC. Translation: CASYYTNYGYTF.

V gene TRBV11-2 combines with J gene TRBJ1-4, with D perhaps TRBD1 (6 bases). Per germline, CDR1 SGHAT and CDR2 FQNNGV. V was trimmed by 5 bases and J by 6 bases, leaving 16 bases between them. CDR3 length equals 15 residues. The CDR3 loop reads CASSKGGALYEKLFF. CDR3 in DNA: TGTGCCAGCAGCAAAGGGGGGGCGTTGTATGAAAAACTGTTTTTT.

The rearrangement joins TRBV4-1 to TRBJ2-7; tentative D call: TRBD1 (7 bases). Germline V gene lookup returns CDR1 MGHRA and CDR2 YSYEKL. This CDR3 has 16 residues. V lost 6 bases, J lost 1 base, and 19 bases lay in between. Here the CDR3 reads CASSLHGGGASYEQYF. CDR3 in DNA: TGCGCCAGCAGTCTCCACGGAGGGGGCGCTTCCTACGAGCAGTACTTC.

This rearrangement joins TRBV3-1 (or the pseudogene TRBV3-2) to TRBJ2-7, with 13 nucleotides matching TRBD2. The CDR3 length is 15 residues. The V segment lost 2 bases and the J segment 7 bases; nucleotides outside the gene matches: 5. Germline assignment: CDR1 LGHDT and CDR2 YNNKEL (reference sequence). The CDR3 region has the DNA TGTGCCAGCAGCCAATTTGGGACTAGCGGGAATGAGCAGTACTTC. Translated, it gives CASSQFGTSGNEQYF.

The genes are TRBV19 and TRBJ1-1; weak D call: TRBD1 (5 bases). The CDR3 is 17 residues long. Per germline, CDR1 LNHDA and CDR2 SQIVND (reference sequence). Between the trimmed V and J ends, which lost 5 bases and 0 bases, there was a span of 19 bases. CDR3 in amino acids: CASSLTRTPSLNTEAFF. The DNA of the CDR3 is TGTGCCAGTAGTTTGACGCGGACACCTTCACTGAACACTGAAGCTTTCTTT.

The chain links TRBV24-1 to TRBJ2-2; TRBD1 matches at 7 bases. The CDR3 extends over 16 amino acids. Germline V gives CDR1 KGHDR, CDR2 SFDVKD. With V trimmed by 10 bases and J by 1 base, 11 bases remained unmatched. This chain's CDR3 is CATSDQAGGNTGELFF. As DNA, the CDR3 is TGTGCCACTTCGGACCAGGCAGGGGGGAACACCGGGGAGCTGTTTTTT.

The genes are TRBV27 and TRBJ1-2; 10 bases line up with TRBD1. The trim removed 3 bases at V and 6 bases at J, leaving 1 base unmatched. The germline gives CDR1 MNHEY, CDR2 SMNVEV (reference sequence). CDR3 length equals 13 residues. The CDR3 region has the DNA TGTGCCAGCAGTTTGACAGGGGGCGATGGCTACACCTTC. This gives the protein CASSLTGGDGYTF.